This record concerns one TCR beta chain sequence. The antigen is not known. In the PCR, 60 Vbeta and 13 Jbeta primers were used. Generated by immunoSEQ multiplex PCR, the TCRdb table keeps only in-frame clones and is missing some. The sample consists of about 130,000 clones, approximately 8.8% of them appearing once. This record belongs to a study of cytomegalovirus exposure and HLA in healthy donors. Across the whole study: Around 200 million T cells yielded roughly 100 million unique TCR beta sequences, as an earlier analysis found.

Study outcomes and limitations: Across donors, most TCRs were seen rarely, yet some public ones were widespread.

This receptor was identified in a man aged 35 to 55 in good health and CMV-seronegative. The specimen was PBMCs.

The CDR3 DNA reads TGTGCCAGCAAGACAGGGAATCAGCCCCAGCATTTT. It codes for CASKTGNQPQHF. This chain connects TRBV19 to TRBJ1-5; 7 bases line up with TRBD1. The CDR3 extends over 12 amino acids. The V segment lost 9 bases and the J segment 4 bases; nucleotides outside the gene matches: 3. Germline assignment: CDR1 LNHDA and CDR2 SQIVND (reference sequence). The full variable domain, its missing parts supplied by reference TRBV19 and TRBJ1-5, is DGGITQSPKYLFRKEGQNVTLSCEQNLNHDAMYWYRQDPGQGLRLIYYSQIVNDFQKGDIAEGYSVSREKKESFPLTVTSAQKNPTAFYLCASKTGNQPQHFGDGTRLSIL.